This T cell receptor beta chain was retrieved from a study of T cell changes during pregnancy in multiple sclerosis. Sequencing used immunoSEQ multiplex PCR; TCRdb keeps in-frame clones, though not all of them. There are some 77,000 clones in the sample; around 93% occur only once, and just over 2.5% lies in the top ten. The CDR3 covers 16 residues. The V and J ends lost 1 base and 3 bases, in that order; junction bases with no gene match: 7. Germline-derived CDR1 and CDR2 are MNHEY and SMNVEV (reference sequence). The source is a female donor in good health, enrolled as a control in a pregnancy study. The material was peripheral blood, obtained after pregnancy. The rearrangement uses TRBV27 and TRBJ2-3, with TRBD2 matching 7 bases. In DNA form, the CDR3 reads TGTGCCAGCAGTTTATACCGGGGGGTTGTTACAGATACGCAGTATTTT. It encodes CASSLYRGVVTDTQYF.